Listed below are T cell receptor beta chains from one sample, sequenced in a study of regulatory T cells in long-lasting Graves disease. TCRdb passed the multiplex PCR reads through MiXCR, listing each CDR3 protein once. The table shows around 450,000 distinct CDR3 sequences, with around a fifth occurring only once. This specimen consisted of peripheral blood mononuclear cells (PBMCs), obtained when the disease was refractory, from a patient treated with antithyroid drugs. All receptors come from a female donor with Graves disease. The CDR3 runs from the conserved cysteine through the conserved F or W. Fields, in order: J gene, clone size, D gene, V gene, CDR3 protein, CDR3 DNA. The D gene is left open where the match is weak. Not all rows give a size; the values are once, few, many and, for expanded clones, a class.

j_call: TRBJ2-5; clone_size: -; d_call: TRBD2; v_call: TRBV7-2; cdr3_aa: CASSLTSFGETQYF; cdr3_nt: TGTGCCAGCAGCTTGACTAGCTTCGGGGAGACCCAGTACTTC
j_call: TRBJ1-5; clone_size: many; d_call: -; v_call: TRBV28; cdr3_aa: CASSSLDSYNQPQHF; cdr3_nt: TGTGCCAGCAGTTCATTGGACAGTTACAATCAGCCCCAGCATTTT
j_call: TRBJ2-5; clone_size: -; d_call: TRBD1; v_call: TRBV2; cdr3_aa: CASSEDRDRPFQETQYF; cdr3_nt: TGTGCCAGCAGTGAAGATCGGGACAGGCCCTTCCAAGAGACCCAGTACTTC
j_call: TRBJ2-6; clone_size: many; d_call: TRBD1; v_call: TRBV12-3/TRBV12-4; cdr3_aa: CASKRTGGFSGANVLTF; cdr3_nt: TGTGCCAGCAAACGGACAGGGGGCTTCTCTGGGGCCAACGTCCTGACTTTC
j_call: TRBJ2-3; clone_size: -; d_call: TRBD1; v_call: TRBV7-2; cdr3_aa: CASSPGQAYTDTQYF; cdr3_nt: TGTGCCAGCAGCCCGGGACAGGCCTACACAGATACGCAGTATTTT
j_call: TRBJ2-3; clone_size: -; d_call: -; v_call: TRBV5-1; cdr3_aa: CASSLGAGTFGDTQYF; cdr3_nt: TGCGCCAGCAGCTTGGGGGCAGGGACGTTCGGAGATACGCAGTATTTT
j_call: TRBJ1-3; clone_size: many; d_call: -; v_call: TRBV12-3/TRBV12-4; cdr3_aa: CASSRGPGNTIYF; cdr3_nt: TGTGCCAGCAGCCGGGGGCCAGGAAACACCATATATTTT
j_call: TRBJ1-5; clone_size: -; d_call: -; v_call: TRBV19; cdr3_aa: CASIGSNQPQHF; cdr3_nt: TGTGCCAGTATAGGTAGCAATCAGCCCCAGCATTTT
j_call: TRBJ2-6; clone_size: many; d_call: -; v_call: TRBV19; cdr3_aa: CASSIQGAGANVLTF; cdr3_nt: TGTGCCAGTAGTATCCAGGGCGCTGGGGCCAACGTCCTGACTTTC
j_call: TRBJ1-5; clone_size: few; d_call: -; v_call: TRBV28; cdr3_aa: CASSFLAGGNQPQHF; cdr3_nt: TGTGCCAGCAGTTTTCTAGCAGGCGGCAATCAGCCCCAGCATTTT
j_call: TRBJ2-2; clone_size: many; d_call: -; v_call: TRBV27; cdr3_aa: CASSLLSGELFF; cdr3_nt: TGTGCCAGCAGCTTACTTTCCGGGGAGCTGTTTTTT
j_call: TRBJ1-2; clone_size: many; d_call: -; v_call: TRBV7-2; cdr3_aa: CASSLGTQGHYGYTF; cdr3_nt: TGTGCCAGCAGCTTAGGAACGCAGGGACACTATGGCTACACCTTC
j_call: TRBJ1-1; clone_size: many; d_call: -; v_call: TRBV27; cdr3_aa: CASSLSIQGNTEAFF; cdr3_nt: TGTGCCAGCAGTTTATCTATTCAGGGAAACACTGAAGCTTTCTTT
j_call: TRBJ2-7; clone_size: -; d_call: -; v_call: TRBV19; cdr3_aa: CASSSRVDEQYF; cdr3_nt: TGTGCCAGTAGTTCCAGGGTCGACGAGCAGTACTTC
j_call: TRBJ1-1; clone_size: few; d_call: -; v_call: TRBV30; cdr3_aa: CAWSNSLNTEAFF; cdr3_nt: TGTGCCTGGAGTAACAGCCTGAACACTGAAGCTTTCTTT
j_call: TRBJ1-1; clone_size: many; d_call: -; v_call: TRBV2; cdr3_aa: CASSDIGVNTEAFF; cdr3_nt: TGTGCCAGCAGTGATATAGGAGTGAACACTGAAGCTTTCTTT
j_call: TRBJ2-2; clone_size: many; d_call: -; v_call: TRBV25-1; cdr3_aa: CASSEFIGRGGDTGELFF; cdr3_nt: TGTGCCAGCAGTGAATTCATTGGCCGCGGAGGGGACACCGGGGAGCTGTTTTTT
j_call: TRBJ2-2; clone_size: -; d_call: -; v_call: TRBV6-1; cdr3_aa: CASRGAGLNTGELFF; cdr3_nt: TGTGCCAGCAGAGGGGCAGGCCTCAACACCGGGGAGCTGTTTTTT
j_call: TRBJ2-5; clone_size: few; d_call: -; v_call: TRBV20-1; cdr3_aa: CSARTDLFEGYQETQYF; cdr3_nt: TGCAGTGCTAGGACGGACCTGTTCGAGGGGTACCAAGAGACCCAGTACTTC
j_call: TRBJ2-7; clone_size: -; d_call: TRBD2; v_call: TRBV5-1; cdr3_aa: CASSLVTSGTSYEQYF; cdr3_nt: TGCGCCAGCAGCTTGGTCACTAGCGGGACCTCCTACGAGCAGTACTTC
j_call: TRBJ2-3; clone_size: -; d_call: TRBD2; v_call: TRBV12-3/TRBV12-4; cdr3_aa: CASTLAGSTDTQYF; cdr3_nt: TGTGCCAGCACACTAGCGGGAAGCACAGATACGCAGTATTTT
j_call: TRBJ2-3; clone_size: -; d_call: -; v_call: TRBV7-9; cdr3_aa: CASSRPGEINEAQYF; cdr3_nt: TGTGCCAGCAGCCGGCCGGGAGAGATAAATGAGGCGCAGTATTTT
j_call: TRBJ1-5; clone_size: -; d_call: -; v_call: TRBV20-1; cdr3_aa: CSAAGGSSNQPQHF; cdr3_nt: TGCAGTGCGGCCGGGGGGTCGAGCAATCAGCCCCAGCATTTT
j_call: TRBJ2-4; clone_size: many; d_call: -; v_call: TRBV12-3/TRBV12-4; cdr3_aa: CASSTGTKNIQYF; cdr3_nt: TGTGCCAGCAGCACCGGGACAAAAAACATTCAGTACTTC
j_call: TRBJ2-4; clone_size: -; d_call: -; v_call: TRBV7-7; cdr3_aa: CASSLAELWQGLAKNIQYF; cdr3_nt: TGTGCTAGCAGCTTAGCTGAATTATGGCAGGGGCTAGCCAAAAACATTCAGTACTTC
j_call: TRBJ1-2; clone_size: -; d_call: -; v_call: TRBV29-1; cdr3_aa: CSVAGGGDGYTF; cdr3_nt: TGCAGCGTTGCGGGGGGAGGAGATGGCTACACCTTC
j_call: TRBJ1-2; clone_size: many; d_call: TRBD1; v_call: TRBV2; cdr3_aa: CASSRRQGAGYGYTF; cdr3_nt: TGTGCCAGCAGTCGGCGGCAGGGGGCGGGTTATGGCTACACCTTC
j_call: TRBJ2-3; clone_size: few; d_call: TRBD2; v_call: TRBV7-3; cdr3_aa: CASSLGRLAGGLASTDTQYF; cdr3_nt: TGTGCCAGCAGCTTAGGAAGACTAGCGGGGGGGCTTGCTAGCACAGATACGCAGTATTTT
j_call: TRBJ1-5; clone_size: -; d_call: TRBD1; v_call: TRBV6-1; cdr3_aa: CASSEGGGVEQPQHF; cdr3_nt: TGTGCCAGCAGTGAAGGAGGGGGCGTGGAGCAGCCCCAGCATTTT
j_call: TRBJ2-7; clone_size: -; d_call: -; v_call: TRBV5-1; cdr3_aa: CASSLFPRGDDEQYF; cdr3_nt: TGCGCCAGCAGCTTGTTTCCACGGGGCGACGACGAGCAGTACTTC
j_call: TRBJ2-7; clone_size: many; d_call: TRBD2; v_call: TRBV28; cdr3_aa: CASSKIAGGTREQYF; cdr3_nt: TGTGCCAGCAGTAAAATAGCGGGAGGCACGAGGGAGCAGTACTTC
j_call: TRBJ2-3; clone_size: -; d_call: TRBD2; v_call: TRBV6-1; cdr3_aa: CASSLGTLAGNTDTQYF; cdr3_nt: TGTGCCAGCAGCCTAGGAACCTTAGCGGGAAACACAGATACGCAGTATTTT
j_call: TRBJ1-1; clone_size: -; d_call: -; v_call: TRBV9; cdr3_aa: CASSTQERTEAFF; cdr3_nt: TGTGCCAGCAGCACCCAGGAAAGAACTGAAGCTTTCTTT
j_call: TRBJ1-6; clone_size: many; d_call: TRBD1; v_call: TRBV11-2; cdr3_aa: CASSHHAGQENSPLHF; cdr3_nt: TGTGCCAGCAGCCACCACGCTGGACAGGAAAATTCACCCCTCCACTTT
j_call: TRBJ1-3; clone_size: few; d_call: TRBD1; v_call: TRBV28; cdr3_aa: CASSYRGLSSGNTIYF; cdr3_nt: TGTGCCAGCAGTTACAGGGGCCTTAGCTCTGGAAACACCATATATTTT